This T cell receptor beta chain appears in the sequencing data of a study of blood T cell repertoires in COVID-19. About the study: COVID-19 samples from acute and convalescent phases originated in the United States, Italy and Spain. PBMCs, B-cell-depleted T cells, or T cells provided the cDNA or gDNA that made up the material.

Measured with immunoSEQ multiplex PCR; TCRdb has only the in-frame clones, and not every one. This sample carries 320,000 or so clones, more than 75% of them seen once, and the ten largest clones take more than 1%. With 8 bases removed from V and 1 base from J, the gap between germline ends came to 12 bases. Germline V gives CDR1 LNHNV, CDR2 YYDKDF (reference sequence). The CDR3 totals 14 residues. Specimen: PBMCs or T cells enriched from blood (not recorded which). The clonotype comes from a woman in her 30s who had recovered from COVID-19. The chain is built from TRBV15 and TRBJ1-5; D is unresolved. CDR3 bases: TGTGCCACCGGAGGGCGGGCCAGCAATCAGCCCCAGCATTTT. This codes for CATGGRASNQPQHF. Combining the CDR3 with reference TRBV15 and TRBJ1-5 gives the whole variable domain DAMVIQNPRYQVTQFGKPVTLSCSQTLNHNVMYWYQQKSSQAPKLLFHYYDKDFNNEADTPDNFQSRRPNTSFCFLDIRSPGLGDTAMYLCATGGRASNQPQHFGDGTRLSIL.